The sequence of this T cell receptor (beta chain) was determined in a study of identical twins. Study-level points and caveats: Among beta out-of-frame sequences, excess sharing between twins appeared weaker. Twin pairs' shared out-of-frame alpha sequences were enriched in low generation probability.

From the 5' RACE reads, TCRdb called clonotypes with MiXCR, one entry per CDR3 protein. This table holds nearly 900,000 distinct CDR3 sequences, 9% to 15% found once. Germline V gene sequence: CDR1 SQVTM, CDR2 ANQGSEA. The CDR3 contains 14 residues. The V gene lost 1 base and the J gene lost 3 bases, with 10 bases spanning the gap. This clonotype was seen a few times. Its specificity is unknown. This same sample was also taken into another study, of yellow fever vaccine responses in identical twins.

The source is a woman between 18 and 30 years old in good health. The V call is TRBV29-1, the J call TRBJ2-1; TRBD2 might be the D (5 bases). Sequencing was performed on PBMCs. The CDR3 spells CSVEVPGYYNEQFF. The DNA for the CDR3 is TGCAGCGTTGAAGTCCCGGGGTACTACAATGAGCAGTTCTTC.